The present entry profiles one TCR beta chain with its context. Its antigen is unidentified. Enrolled patients, whose metastatic non-small-cell lung cancer was chemo-refractory, received focal radiation plus CTLA-4 blockade with ipilimumab. These data are taken from a study of radiotherapy plus CTLA-4 blockade in lung cancer. Background on the study: Disease control was achieved by just over 30% of patients, and objective responses by 15% to 20%.

The repertoire was sequenced with immunoSEQ multiplex PCR; TCRdb's copy has only in-frame clones and lacks some. This table has more than 95,000 clones, 78% appearing once. Study-wide findings and caveats: In blood, after radiotherapy plus ipilimumab, tumor-derived TCR clones expanded.

The receptor was isolated from a human donor with non-small cell lung cancer who had a partial response to radiotherapy plus ipilimumab. The sample here was peripheral blood, taken from a patient treated with radiotherapy plus ipilimumab.

The CDR3 region has the DNA TGTGCCAGCAGCCCCTCGCTCTCCGCCGGAGAGACCCAGTACTTC. This codes for CASSPSLSAGETQYF. The chain employs TRBV7-9 and TRBJ2-5; D ambiguous. This CDR3 is built from 15 residues. CDR1 SEHNR and CDR2 FQNEAQ come from the germline V gene (reference sequence). Trimming took 5 bases from V and 4 from J, leaving 17 bases between them.